Listed below are T cell receptor beta chains from one sample, sequenced in a study. MiXCR was run by TCRdb on the multiplex PCR reads, yielding one entry per CDR3 protein. The sample records roughly 2,400 distinct CDR3 sequences, 2% to 3% being singletons. The sample consisted of tumor-infiltrating Tregs sorted from the breast tumor. The receptors come from a female donor with breast cancer. Both conserved end residues are part of each CDR3. The order of the fields is CDR3 DNA, CDR3 protein, V gene, clone size, J gene, D gene. D genes are given only for firm matches. The size field reads once, few, many or a size class.

cdr3_nt: TGTGCCAGCAGTATCCGGCGGAGTCTGATCGGCTACACCTTC
cdr3_aa: CASSIRRSLIGYTF
v_call: TRBV12-3/TRBV12-4
clone_size: medium-sized
j_call: TRBJ1-2
d_call: NA

cdr3_nt: TGTGCCAGCAGTTTCTCGGGACAGAGTAACTATGGCTACACCTTC
cdr3_aa: CASSFSGQSNYGYTF
v_call: TRBV12-3/TRBV12-4
clone_size: medium-sized
j_call: TRBJ1-2
d_call: TRBD1

cdr3_nt: TGTGCCAGCAGTAACACCGGGACTAAAGGCTACACCTTC
cdr3_aa: CASSNTGTKGYTF
v_call: TRBV12-3/TRBV12-4
clone_size: medium-sized
j_call: TRBJ1-2
d_call: NA

cdr3_nt: TGTGCCAGCAGTTTAAGGACAAACTATGGCTACACCTTC
cdr3_aa: CASSLRTNYGYTF
v_call: TRBV12-3/TRBV12-4
clone_size: medium-sized
j_call: TRBJ1-2
d_call: NA

cdr3_nt: TGTGCCAGCAGTTTTGAAGGCTATGGCTACACCTTC
cdr3_aa: CASSFEGYGYTF
v_call: TRBV12-3/TRBV12-4
clone_size: medium-sized
j_call: TRBJ1-2
d_call: NA

cdr3_nt: TGTGCCAGCAGTCCGGAAGGGCAGCCTGTCTATGGCTACACCTTC
cdr3_aa: CASSPEGQPVYGYTF
v_call: TRBV12-3/TRBV12-4
clone_size: medium-sized
j_call: TRBJ1-2
d_call: NA

cdr3_nt: TGTGCCAGCACCCAACAGGGAGATTATGGCTACACCTTC
cdr3_aa: CASTQQGDYGYTF
v_call: TRBV12-3/TRBV12-4
clone_size: medium-sized
j_call: TRBJ1-2
d_call: NA

cdr3_nt: TGTGCCAGCAGCCAGGGGACTAACTATGGCTACACCTTC
cdr3_aa: CASSQGTNYGYTF
v_call: TRBV12-3/TRBV12-4
clone_size: medium-sized
j_call: TRBJ1-2
d_call: NA

cdr3_nt: TGTGCCAGCAGTTACTCTGCGGGCTACACCTTC
cdr3_aa: CASSYSAGYTF
v_call: TRBV12-3/TRBV12-4
clone_size: medium-sized
j_call: TRBJ1-2
d_call: NA

cdr3_nt: TGTGCCAGCAGTTTTGGGACAGGGGCCTATGGCTACACCTTC
cdr3_aa: CASSFGTGAYGYTF
v_call: TRBV12-3/TRBV12-4
clone_size: medium-sized
j_call: TRBJ1-2
d_call: TRBD1

cdr3_nt: TGTGCCAGCACCAATGCCGGGACAAGTTCTGGCTACACCTTC
cdr3_aa: CASTNAGTSSGYTF
v_call: TRBV12-3/TRBV12-4
clone_size: medium-sized
j_call: TRBJ1-2
d_call: NA

cdr3_nt: TGTGCCAGCAGTTTAGTTGTAGGGTCGAATGGCTACACCTTC
cdr3_aa: CASSLVVGSNGYTF
v_call: TRBV12-3/TRBV12-4
clone_size: medium-sized
j_call: TRBJ1-2
d_call: NA

cdr3_nt: TGTGCCAGCACCGGACAGGGTTTGAATGGCTACACCTTC
cdr3_aa: CASTGQGLNGYTF
v_call: TRBV12-3/TRBV12-4
clone_size: medium-sized
j_call: TRBJ1-2
d_call: TRBD1

cdr3_nt: TGTGCCAGCAGTCCTCAACAGGGGTTGGGCTACACCTTC
cdr3_aa: CASSPQQGLGYTF
v_call: TRBV12-3/TRBV12-4
clone_size: medium-sized
j_call: TRBJ1-2
d_call: TRBD1

cdr3_nt: TGTGCCAGCAGTACGCCGGACAGCCTCTACTATGGCTACACCTTC
cdr3_aa: CASSTPDSLYYGYTF
v_call: TRBV12-3/TRBV12-4
clone_size: medium-sized
j_call: TRBJ1-2
d_call: NA